This is a list of T cell receptor beta chains from one sample in a study of blood T cell repertoires in COVID-19. The repertoire was sequenced with immunoSEQ multiplex PCR; TCRdb's copy has only in-frame clones and lacks some. Of about 210,000 clones detected, roughly 84% appear once; the ten largest clones hold around 9.5%. Sequencing was performed on peripheral blood. The receptors shown here come from a man between 45 and 60 years old with active or convalescent COVID-19. Both conserved end residues are part of each CDR3. A D gene is named only where the DNA matches it firmly. Only part of the rows carry a size: once, few, many, or a class if the clone is expanded.

>TRBJ1-1|TRBD1|NA|TRBV18
CASSGQGGLLNTEAFF
TGTGCCAGCTCAGGACAGGGGGGGCTCCTGAACACTGAAGCTTTCTTT
>TRBJ1-5|TRBD1|NA|TRBV28
CASSLTGGSESNQPQHF
TGTGCCAGCAGTTTGACAGGGGGAAGTGAGAGCAATCAGCCCCAGCATTTT
>TRBJ1-2|TRBD1|once|TRBV12-3/TRBV12-4
CASILRGNYGYTF
TGTGCCAGCATCCTCAGGGGGAACTATGGCTACACCTTC
>TRBJ1-2|NA|NA|TRBV7-9
CASSPDSRGYTF
TGTGCCAGCAGCCCGGACAGCCGTGGCTACACCTTC
>TRBJ2-5|NA|NA|TRBV7-2
CASYGTWGSQETQYF
TGTGCCAGCTACGGAACCTGGGGCAGCCAAGAGACCCAGTACTTC
>TRBJ1-2|NA|NA|TRBV27
CASSSYQTGNYGYTF
TGTGCCAGCAGTTCCTACCAAACAGGGAACTATGGCTACACCTTC
>TRBJ1-5|NA|NA|TRBV28
CASTFAGFDTGMSNQPQHF
TGTGCTTCGACGTTTGCGGGGTTTGATACAGGAATGTCCAATCAGCCCCAGCATTTT
>TRBJ1-4|NA|NA|TRBV5-8
CASSLQGVGGKLFF
TGTGCCAGCAGCTTACAGGGTGTAGGTGGAAAACTGTTTTTT
>TRBJ2-4|TRBD1|NA|TRBV28
CASSFPIRDSQLAKNIQYF
TGTGCCAGCAGTTTTCCCATCCGGGACAGCCAGCTAGCCAAAAACATTCAGTACTTC
>TRBJ1-3|NA|NA|TRBV5-1
CASSLAGNSGNTIYF
TGCGCCAGCAGCTTGGCAGGGAACTCTGGAAACACCATATATTTT
>TRBJ1-2|TRBD1|NA|TRBV2
CASSLVGQGGYGYTF
TGTGCCAGCAGCTTAGTTGGACAGGGTGGTTATGGCTACACCTTC
>TRBJ1-1|NA|NA|TRBV5-4
CASSFPGGYVEAFF
TGTGCCAGCAGCTTCCCAGGAGGGTATGTGGAAGCTTTCTTT
>TRBJ2-3|TRBD1|NA|TRBV7-8
CASSLEGQGADTQYF
TGTGCCAGCAGCTTAGAGGGACAGGGGGCAGATACGCAGTATTTT
>TRBJ1-1|NA|NA|TRBV5-1
CASSLERVNTEAFF
TGCGCCAGCAGCTTGGAGAGGGTGAACACTGAAGCTTTCTTT
>TRBJ2-2|TRBD2|NA|TRBV24-1
CAAHRKGLAGPPNTGELFF
TGTGCCGCCCACCGGAAGGGACTAGCCGGACCCCCGAACACCGGGGAGCTGTTTTTT
>TRBJ1-5|TRBD1|NA|TRBV19
CASSSQGALRQPQHF
TGTGCCAGTAGTAGTCAGGGGGCGCTTCGGCAGCCCCAGCATTTT
>TRBJ1-3|NA|few|TRBV20-1
CSASGLPGSSGNTIYF
TGCAGTGCTAGTGGACTACCGGGCTCCTCTGGAAACACCATATATTTT
>TRBJ1-5|NA|NA|TRBV5-6
CASSFGAGFNQPQHF
TGTGCCAGCAGCTTTGGGGCAGGTTTTAATCAGCCCCAGCATTTT
>TRBJ2-1|NA|NA|TRBV7-8
CASSLSTSNEQFF
TGTGCCAGCAGCCTATCGACTAGCAATGAGCAGTTCTTC
>TRBJ2-2|TRBD2|NA|TRBV9
CASSVVAGGPTGELFF
TGTGCCAGCAGCGTAGTGGCGGGAGGGCCAACCGGGGAGCTGTTTTTT
>TRBJ1-2|TRBD1|few|TRBV28
CASYVQGRGSDGYTF
TGTGCCAGCTATGTACAGGGGAGAGGATCGGATGGCTACACCTTC
>TRBJ2-4|NA|NA|TRBV4-3
CASSQDNAGNIQYF
TGCGCCAGCAGCCAAGATAATGCAGGAAACATTCAGTACTTC
>TRBJ2-7|TRBD2|NA|TRBV18
CASSPSGGPYEQYF
TGTGCCAGCTCACCTAGCGGGGGGCCCTACGAGCAGTACTTC
>TRBJ2-1|TRBD2|NA|TRBV2
CATEVGGGTSGYNEQFF
TGTGCCACCGAAGTCGGGGGTGGGACTAGCGGATACAATGAGCAGTTCTTC
>TRBJ2-2|NA|NA|TRBV7-2
CASSLVGQGYTGELFF
TGTGCCAGCAGCTTAGTAGGTCAGGGATACACCGGGGAGCTGTTTTTT
>TRBJ2-1|NA|NA|TRBV7-2
CASSLVAVPSYNEQFF
TGTGCCAGCAGCTTAGTAGCGGTACCCTCCTACAATGAGCAGTTCTTC
>TRBJ1-3|NA|NA|TRBV5-1
CASSLLGAIGGNTIYF
TGCGCCAGCAGCCTCCTAGGGGCCATAGGTGGAAACACCATATATTTT
>TRBJ2-1|TRBD2|NA|TRBV3-1/TRBV3-2
CASSPHFPSGGPTRNEQFF
TGTGCCAGCAGTCCCCATTTCCCTAGCGGGGGGCCGACACGGAATGAGCAGTTCTTC
>TRBJ2-7|TRBD1|NA|TRBV18
CASSSNTGGSEQYF
TGTGCCAGCTCATCTAACACAGGGGGCTCCGAGCAGTACTTC
>TRBJ2-3|NA|NA|TRBV9
CASSGTSTDTQYF
TGTGCCAGCAGCGGGACAAGCACAGATACGCAGTATTTT
>TRBJ1-2|NA|NA|TRBV5-4
CASSGQTDTNYGYTF
TGTGCCAGCAGCGGGCAGACAGATACTAACTATGGCTACACCTTC
>TRBJ1-2|TRBD1|NA|TRBV25-1
CASTEGTGLYGYTF
TGTGCCAGCACCGAAGGGACAGGACTTTATGGCTACACCTTC
>TRBJ1-2|NA|NA|TRBV29-1
CSVERLYRTGANYGYTF
TGCAGCGTTGAAAGGCTCTATCGTACGGGAGCTAACTATGGCTACACCTTC
>TRBJ2-3|TRBD2|NA|TRBV5-1
CASSPGTSGGVTDTQYF
TGCGCCAGCAGCCCCGGGACTAGCGGGGGGGTCACAGATACGCAGTATTTT
>TRBJ1-2|TRBD1|NA|TRBV9
CASSVDQGGPNYGYTF
TGTGCCAGCAGCGTAGATCAAGGGGGCCCTAACTATGGCTACACCTTC
>TRBJ1-4|NA|NA|TRBV5-6
CASSFMRGGNEKLFF
TGTGCCAGCAGCTTCATGAGGGGAGGGAATGAAAAACTGTTTTTT
>TRBJ1-2|NA|NA|TRBV6-5
CASSYQPGGGYTF
TGTGCCAGCAGTTACCAACCGGGCGGGGGCTACACCTTC